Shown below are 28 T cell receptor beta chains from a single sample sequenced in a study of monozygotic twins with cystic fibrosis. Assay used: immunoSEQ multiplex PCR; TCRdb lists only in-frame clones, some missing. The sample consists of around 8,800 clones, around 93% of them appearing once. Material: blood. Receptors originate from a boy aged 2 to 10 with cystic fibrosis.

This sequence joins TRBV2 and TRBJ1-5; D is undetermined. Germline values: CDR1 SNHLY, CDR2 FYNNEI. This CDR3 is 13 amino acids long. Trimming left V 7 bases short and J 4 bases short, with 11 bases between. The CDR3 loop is CASISGRNQPQHF. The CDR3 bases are TGTGCCAGCATCAGTGGGCGGAATCAGCCCCAGCATTTT.

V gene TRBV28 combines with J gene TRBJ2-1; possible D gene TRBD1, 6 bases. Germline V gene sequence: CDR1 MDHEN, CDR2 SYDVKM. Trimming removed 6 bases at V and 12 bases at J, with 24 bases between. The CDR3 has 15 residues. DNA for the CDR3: TGTGCCAGCAGGCAATCGGACAGACCCCTAAACGGGCAGTTCTTC. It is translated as CASRQSDRPLNGQFF.

CDR3 nucleotides: TGTGCCAGCAGCTTGGCAGGAACCCTCGAACCGAACACTGAAGCTTTCTTT. Translation gives CASSLAGTLEPNTEAFF. The rearrangement uses TRBV5-4 and TRBJ1-1; D ambiguous. The CDR3 spans 17 residues. Trimming took off 0 bases at V and 1 base at J, with 16 bases between the two ends. The germline gives CDR1 SGHNT, CDR2 YYREEE (reference sequence).

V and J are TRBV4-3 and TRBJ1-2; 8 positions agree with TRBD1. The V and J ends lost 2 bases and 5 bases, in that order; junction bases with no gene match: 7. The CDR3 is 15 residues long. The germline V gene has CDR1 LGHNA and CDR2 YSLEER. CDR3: CASSQSGGTGYGYTF. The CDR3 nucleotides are TGCGCCAGCAGCCAAAGTGGTGGGACAGGTTATGGCTACACCTTC.

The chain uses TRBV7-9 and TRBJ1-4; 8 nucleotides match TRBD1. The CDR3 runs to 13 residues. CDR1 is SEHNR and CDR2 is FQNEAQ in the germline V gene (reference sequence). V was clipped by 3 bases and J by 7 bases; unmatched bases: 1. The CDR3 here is CASSLQGAEKLFF. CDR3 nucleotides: TGTGCCAGCAGCTTGCAGGGGGCTGAAAAACTGTTTTTT.

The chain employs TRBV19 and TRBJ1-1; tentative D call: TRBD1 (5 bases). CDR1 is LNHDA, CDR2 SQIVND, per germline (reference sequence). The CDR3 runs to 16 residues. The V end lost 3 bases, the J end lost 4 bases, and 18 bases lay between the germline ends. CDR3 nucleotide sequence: TGTGCCAGTAGTATTACCGGGGCTTTCACCCCCACTGAAGCTTTCTTT. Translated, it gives CASSITGAFTPTEAFF. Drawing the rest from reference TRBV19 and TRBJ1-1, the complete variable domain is DGGITQSPKYLFRKEGQNVTLSCEQNLNHDAMYWYRQDPGQGLRLIYYSQIVNDFQKGDIAEGYSVSREKKESFPLTVTSAQKNPTAFYLCASSITGAFTPTEAFFGQGTRLTVV.

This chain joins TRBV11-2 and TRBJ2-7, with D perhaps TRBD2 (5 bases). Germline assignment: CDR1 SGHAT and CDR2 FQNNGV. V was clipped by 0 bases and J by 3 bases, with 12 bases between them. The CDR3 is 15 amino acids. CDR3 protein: CASSLDRGPLYEQYF. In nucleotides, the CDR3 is TGTGCCAGCAGCTTAGACCGGGGTCCCCTCTACGAGCAGTACTTC. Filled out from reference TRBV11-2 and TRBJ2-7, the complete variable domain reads EAGVAQSPRYKIIEKRQSVAFWCNPISGHATLYWYQQILGQGPKLLIQFQNNGVVDDSQLPKDRFSAERLKGVDSTLKIQPAKLEDSAVYLCASSLDRGPLYEQYFGPGTRLTVT.

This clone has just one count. The CDR3 nucleotides are TGTGCCAGCAGCTTAAGGGGACGGATGAACACTGAAGCTTTCTTT. Amino acids: CASSLRGRMNTEAFF. The chain recombines TRBV5-6 with TRBJ1-1; perhaps TRBD1 as D (5 bases). The germline V and J ends were trimmed by 2 bases and 0 bases, with 11 bases remaining between them. CDR3 size: 15 residues. The germline gives CDR1 SGHDT, CDR2 YYEEEE.

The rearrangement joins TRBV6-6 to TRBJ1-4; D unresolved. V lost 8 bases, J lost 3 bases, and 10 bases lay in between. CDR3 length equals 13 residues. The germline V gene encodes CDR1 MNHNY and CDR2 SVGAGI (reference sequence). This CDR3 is CASSSRANEKLFF. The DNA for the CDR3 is TGTGCCAGCTCCTCCCGGGCTAATGAAAAACTGTTTTTT.

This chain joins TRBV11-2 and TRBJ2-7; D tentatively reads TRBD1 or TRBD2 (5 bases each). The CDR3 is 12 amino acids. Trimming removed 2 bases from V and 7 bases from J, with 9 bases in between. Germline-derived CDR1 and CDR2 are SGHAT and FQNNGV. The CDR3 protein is CASSLWGWEQYV. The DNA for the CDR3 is TGTGCCAGCAGCTTATGGGGGTGGGAGCAGTACGTC.

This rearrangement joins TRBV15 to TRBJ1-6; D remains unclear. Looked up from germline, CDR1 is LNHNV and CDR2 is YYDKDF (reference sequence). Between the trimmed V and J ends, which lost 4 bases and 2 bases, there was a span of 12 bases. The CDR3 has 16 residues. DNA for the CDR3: TGTGCCACCAGCAACCACGCCGGGACCTATAATTCACCCCTCCACTTT. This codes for CATSNHAGTYNSPLHF.

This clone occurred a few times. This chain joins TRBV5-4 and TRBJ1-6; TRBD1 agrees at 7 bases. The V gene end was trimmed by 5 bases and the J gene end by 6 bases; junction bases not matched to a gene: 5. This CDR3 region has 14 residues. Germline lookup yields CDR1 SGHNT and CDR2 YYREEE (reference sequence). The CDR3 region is CASSFDRANSPLHF. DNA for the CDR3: TGTGCCAGCAGTTTCGACAGGGCTAATTCACCCCTCCACTTT.

The CDR3: CASSSRAGGQGTGELFF. The CDR3 nucleotides are TGCGCCAGCAGCTCCCGAGCGGGGGGGCAGGGCACCGGGGAGCTGTTTTTT. This sequence joins TRBV5-1 and TRBJ2-2, with TRBD2 matching over 10 bases. The CDR3 runs 17 residues. Germline CDR1 is SGHRS and CDR2 is YFSETQ. V was pared by 3 bases and J by 4 bases, with 9 bases of the junction left unmatched. Based on the CDR3 plus reference TRBV5-1 and TRBJ2-2, the full variable domain is KAGVTQTPRYLIKTRGQQVTLSCSPISGHRSVSWYQQTPGQGLQFLFEYFSETQRNKGNFPGRFSGRQFSNSRSEMNVSTLELGDSALYLCASSSRAGGQGTGELFFGEGSRLTVL.

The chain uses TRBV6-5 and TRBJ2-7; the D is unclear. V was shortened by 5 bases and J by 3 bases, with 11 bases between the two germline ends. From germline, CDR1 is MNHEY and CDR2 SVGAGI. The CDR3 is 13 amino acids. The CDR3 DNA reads TGTGCCAGCAGTCGGTACCTTTACTACGAGCAGTACTTC. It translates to CASSRYLYYEQYF.

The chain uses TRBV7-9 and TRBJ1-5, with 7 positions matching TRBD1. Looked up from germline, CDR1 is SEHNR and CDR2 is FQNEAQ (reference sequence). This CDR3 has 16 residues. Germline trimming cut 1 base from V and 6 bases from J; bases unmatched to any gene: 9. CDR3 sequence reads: CASSLGRQGRSQPQHF. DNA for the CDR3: TGTGCCAGCAGCTTAGGGAGACAGGGAAGGAGTCAGCCCCAGCATTTT.

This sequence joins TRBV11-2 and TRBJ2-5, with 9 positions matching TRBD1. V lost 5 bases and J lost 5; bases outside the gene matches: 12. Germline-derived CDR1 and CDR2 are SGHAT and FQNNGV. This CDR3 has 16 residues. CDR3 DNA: TGTGCCAGCAGCCGAGCGTCGGGACAGGGCCTGGAGACCCAGTACTTC. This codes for CASSRASGQGLETQYF.

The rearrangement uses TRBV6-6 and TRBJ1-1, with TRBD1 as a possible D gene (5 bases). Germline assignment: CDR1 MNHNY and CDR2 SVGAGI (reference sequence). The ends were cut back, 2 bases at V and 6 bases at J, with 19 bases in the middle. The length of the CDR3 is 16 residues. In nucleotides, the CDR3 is TGTGCCAGCAGTTACGTTCGCGGGGGACCTGACTCTGAAGCTTTCTTT. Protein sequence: CASSYVRGGPDSEAFF.

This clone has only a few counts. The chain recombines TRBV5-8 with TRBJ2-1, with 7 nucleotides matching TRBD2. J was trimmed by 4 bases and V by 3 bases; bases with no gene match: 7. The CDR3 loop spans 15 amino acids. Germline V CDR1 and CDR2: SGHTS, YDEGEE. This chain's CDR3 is CASSSGVAGYNEQFF. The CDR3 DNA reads TGTGCCAGCAGCTCCGGAGTAGCGGGTTACAATGAGCAGTTCTTC.

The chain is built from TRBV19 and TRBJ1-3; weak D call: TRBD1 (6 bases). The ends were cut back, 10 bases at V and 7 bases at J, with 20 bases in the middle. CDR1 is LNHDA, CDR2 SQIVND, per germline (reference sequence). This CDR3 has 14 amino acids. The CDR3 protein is CATVDRFSRNTIYF. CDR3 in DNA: TGTGCCACCGTAGACAGGTTCTCGCGGAACACCATATATTTT.

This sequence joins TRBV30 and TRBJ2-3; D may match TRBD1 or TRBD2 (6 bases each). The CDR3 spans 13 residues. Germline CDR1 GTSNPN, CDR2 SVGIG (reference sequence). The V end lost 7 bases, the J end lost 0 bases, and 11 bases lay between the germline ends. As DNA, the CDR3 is TGTGCCTCGGAGGGGGGTAGCACAGATACGCAGTATTTT. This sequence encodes CASEGGSTDTQYF.

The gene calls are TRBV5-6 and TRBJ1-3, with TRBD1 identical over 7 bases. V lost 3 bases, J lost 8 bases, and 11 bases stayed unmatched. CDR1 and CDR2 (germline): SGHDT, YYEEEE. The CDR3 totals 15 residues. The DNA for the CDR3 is TGTGCCAGCAGCTGGAGCCCTAGCAGGGGGGACACCATATATTTT. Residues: CASSWSPSRGDTIYF.

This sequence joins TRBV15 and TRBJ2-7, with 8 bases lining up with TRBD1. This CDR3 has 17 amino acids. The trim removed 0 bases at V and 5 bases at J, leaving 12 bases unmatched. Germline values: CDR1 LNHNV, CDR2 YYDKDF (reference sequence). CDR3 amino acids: CATSRDTTGEISNEQYV. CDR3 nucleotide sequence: TGTGCCACCAGCAGAGATACGACAGGGGAGATATCCAACGAGCAGTACGTC.

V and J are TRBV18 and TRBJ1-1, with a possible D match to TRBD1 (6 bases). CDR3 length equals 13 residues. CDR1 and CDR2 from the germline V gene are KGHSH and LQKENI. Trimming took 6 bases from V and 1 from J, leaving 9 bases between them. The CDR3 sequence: CASSPGENTEAFF. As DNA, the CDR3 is TGTGCCAGCTCGCCAGGGGAGAACACTGAAGCTTTCTTT.

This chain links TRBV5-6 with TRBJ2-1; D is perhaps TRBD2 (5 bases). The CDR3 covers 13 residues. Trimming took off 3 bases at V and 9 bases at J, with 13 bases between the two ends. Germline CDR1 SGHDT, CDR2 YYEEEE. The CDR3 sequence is CASSWWTLPEQFF. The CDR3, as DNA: TGTGCCAGCAGCTGGTGGACTCTACCTGAGCAGTTCTTC.

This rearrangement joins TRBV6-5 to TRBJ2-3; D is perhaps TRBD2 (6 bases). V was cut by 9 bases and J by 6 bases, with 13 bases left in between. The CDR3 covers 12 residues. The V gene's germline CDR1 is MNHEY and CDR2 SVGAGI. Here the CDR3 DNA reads TGTGCCAGTACATCTCGGGGGGATACGCAGTATTTT. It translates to CASTSRGDTQYF.

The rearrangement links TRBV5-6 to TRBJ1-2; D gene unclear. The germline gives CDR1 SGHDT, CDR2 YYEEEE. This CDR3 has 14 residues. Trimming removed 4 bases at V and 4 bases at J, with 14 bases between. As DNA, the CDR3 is TGTGCCAGCAGCCCCGGCCCCGGGGTCTATGGCTACACCTTC. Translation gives CASSPGPGVYGYTF.

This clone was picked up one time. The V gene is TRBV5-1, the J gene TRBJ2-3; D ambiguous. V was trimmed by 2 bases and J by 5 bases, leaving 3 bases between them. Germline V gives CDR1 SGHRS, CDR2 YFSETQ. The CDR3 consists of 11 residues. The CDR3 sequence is CASSFKDTQYF. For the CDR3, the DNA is TGCGCCAGCAGCTTTAAAGATACGCAGTATTTT. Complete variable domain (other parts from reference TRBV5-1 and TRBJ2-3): KAGVTQTPRYLIKTRGQQVTLSCSPISGHRSVSWYQQTPGQGLQFLFEYFSETQRNKGNFPGRFSGRQFSNSRSEMNVSTLELGDSALYLCASSFKDTQYFGPGTRLTVL.

The CDR3 loop is CASAAERDTEAFF. Written as DNA, the CDR3 is TGTGCCAGCGCGGCGGAGAGGGACACTGAAGCTTTCTTT. The V gene is TRBV11-1, the J gene TRBJ1-1, with D unclear. V was trimmed by 8 bases and J by 3 bases, leaving 13 bases between them. The CDR3 is 13 residues long. Germline-derived CDR1 and CDR2 are SGHAT and FQDESV (reference sequence).